The 28 T cell receptor beta chains below all came from one sample that was sequenced in a study of OX40 agonist ivuxolimab in advanced cancers. Measured with immunoSEQ multiplex PCR; TCRdb has only the in-frame clones, and not every one. The sample shows roughly 65,000 clones, roughly 80% of them seen only once. The sequenced sample was CD4+ or CD8+ T cells sorted from blood, obtained in a trial of the OX40 agonist ivuxolimab. Receptors were obtained from an adult with an advanced solid tumor such as melanoma, head and neck, liver or kidney cancer.

This chain joins TRBV4-1 and TRBJ2-3; 7 bases fit TRBD2. The CDR3 spans 16 residues. V was clipped by 4 bases and J by 4 bases; unmatched bases: 11. Germline CDR1 reads MGHRA; CDR2 reads YSYEKL. The CDR3 nucleotides read TGCGCCAGCAGCCCGTCCGGCGGGCGGGGGTCAGATACGCAGTATTTT. Translating gives CASSPSGGRGSDTQYF.

The chain carries TRBV9 and TRBJ2-3; possibly TRBD2 for D (5 bases). Germline CDR1 is SGDLS and CDR2 is YYNGEE. V was clipped by 0 bases and J by 2 bases, with 10 bases between them. The CDR3 spans 15 residues. CDR3: CASSVVTGITDTQYF. The CDR3 bases are TGTGCCAGCAGCGTAGTAACCGGGATCACAGATACGCAGTATTTT. Complete variable domain (other parts from reference TRBV9 and TRBJ2-3): DSGVTQTPKHLITATGQRVTLRCSPRSGDLSVYWYQQSLDQGLQFLIQYYNGEERAKGNILERFSAQQFPDLHSELNLSSLELGDSALYFCASSVVTGITDTQYFGPGTRLTVL.

This chain links TRBV7-9 with TRBJ1-2, with D unclear. Germline CDR1 SEHNR, CDR2 FQNEAQ (reference sequence). V lost 5 bases to trimming and J lost 5 bases, with 6 bases between them. The CDR3 loop spans 11 amino acids. The DNA for the CDR3 is TGTGCCAGCAGCCTACAGTATGGCTACACCTTC. It codes for CASSLQYGYTF.

The genes are TRBV5-6 and TRBJ1-1, with D hard to call. V gave up 0 bases and J gave up 5 bases, with 8 bases separating them. Germline loops: CDR1 SGHDT, CDR2 YYEEEE. The CDR3 is 13 residues long. CDR3 in amino acids: CASSLVLETEAFF. The DNA for the CDR3 is TGTGCCAGCAGCTTGGTCTTGGAAACTGAAGCTTTCTTT.

The genes are TRBV18 and TRBJ2-3; tentative D call: TRBD2 (7 bases). Germline CDR1 KGHSH, CDR2 LQKENI. This CDR3 has 20 amino acids. The ends were cut back, 3 bases at V and 5 bases at J, with 30 bases in the middle. The CDR3 region is CASSPPWGGGIPGTIDTQYF. CDR3 DNA: TGTGCCAGCTCACCGCCCTGGGGGGGCGGCATTCCGGGGACCATAGATACGCAGTATTTT.

The chain links TRBV30 to TRBJ1-6; D call uncertain. The V gene's germline CDR1 is GTSNPN and CDR2 SVGIG (reference sequence). This CDR3 has 13 residues. Between the trimmed V and J ends, which lost 7 bases and 7 bases, there was a span of 14 bases. CDR3 sequence: CASERGNNSPLHF. DNA for the CDR3: TGTGCCTCCGAACGGGGTAACAATTCACCCCTCCACTTT.

The chain links TRBV19 to TRBJ2-3; D gene uncertain. The CDR3 has 14 amino acids. Germline lookup yields CDR1 LNHDA and CDR2 SQIVND (reference sequence). Trimming cost V 6 bases and J 0 bases, with 10 bases left between them. CDR3 coding DNA: TGTGCCAGTAGGTTAGAGACGAGCACAGATACGCAGTATTTT. This encodes CASRLETSTDTQYF.

The J gene is TRBJ2-7, the V gene TRBV10-1; 12 nucleotides agree with TRBD2. Germline lookup yields CDR1 WNHNN and CDR2 SYGVQD (reference sequence). The CDR3 contains 16 residues. The V and J ends lost 10 bases and 0 bases, in that order; junction bases with no gene match: 10. The CDR3 nucleotides read TGCGCCACCCCGACTAGCGGGAGCGGTAGCTCCTACGAGCAGTACTTC. Translating it yields CATPTSGSGSSYEQYF.

This chain uses TRBV5-4 with TRBJ2-5; 8 bases line up with TRBD1. This CDR3 contains 14 residues. CDR1 and CDR2 (germline): SGHNT, YYREEE (reference sequence). Trimming removed 3 bases from V and 4 bases from J; junction bases left unmatched: 5. The CDR3 reads CASSSTGGTETQYF. The CDR3 nucleotides are TGTGCCAGCAGCTCAACAGGGGGGACAGAGACCCAGTACTTC.

This clone appeared once. The CDR3 nucleotides are TGTGCCAGCTCACCGCCGGGACAGGGCAGATACGAGCAGTACTTC. Protein: CASSPPGQGRYEQYF. The V call is TRBV18, the J call TRBJ2-7; 9 nucleotides agree with TRBD1. The V gene's germline CDR1 is KGHSH and CDR2 LQKENI. The J segment lost 4 bases and the V segment lost 3 bases, leaving 7 bases of the junction unmatched. CDR3 length equals 15 residues.

This rearrangement joins TRBV2 to TRBJ1-1, with TRBD1 matching over 7 bases. Unmatched junction bases numbered 7, after V lost 6 bases and J lost 6 bases. This CDR3 spans 13 amino acids. Germline V gene lookup returns CDR1 SNHLY and CDR2 FYNNEI. The CDR3, as DNA: TGTGCCAGCAGAGACAGGGATGGGGCTGAAGCTTTCTTT. As protein: CASRDRDGAEAFF.

This chain connects TRBV6-1 to TRBJ2-7; D gene uncertain. Germline V gene data show CDR1 as MNHNS and CDR2 as SASEGT. V lost 6 bases and J lost 6, with 15 bases in between. The CDR3 loop spans 13 amino acids. The CDR3: CASRLIDGSEQYV. The CDR3 DNA reads as TGTGCCAGCAGACTTATAGATGGATCCGAGCAGTACGTC.

The chain carries TRBV5-1 and TRBJ2-2; D is unresolved. CDR1 is SGHRS and CDR2 is YFSETQ in the germline V gene. CDR3 length: 16 amino acids. V was clipped by 0 bases and J by 6 bases, with 15 bases between them. Here the CDR3 reads CASSLDGSSDSGELFF. Here the CDR3 DNA reads TGCGCCAGCAGCTTGGATGGGTCGTCGGATTCCGGGGAGCTGTTTTTT.

The gene calls are TRBV15 and TRBJ2-7; tentatively, D is TRBD1 (6 bases). The CDR3 extends over 16 amino acids. Germline CDR1 reads LNHNV; CDR2 reads YYDKDF (reference sequence). With 0 bases removed from V and 1 base from J, the gap between germline ends came to 13 bases. CDR3 nucleotide sequence: TGTGCCACCAGCAGAGATCTGGCAGGGGTATCCTACGAGCAGTACTTC. Protein sequence: CATSRDLAGVSYEQYF.

Turning to this clone: This specimen includes other DNA sequences encoding the same CDR3. The DNA of the CDR3 is TGTGCCAGCAGCCGTGGCAGCAATCAGCCCCAGCATTTT. Translation: CASSRGSNQPQHF. The chain is built from TRBV7-3 and TRBJ1-5; D unclear. Germline V CDR1 and CDR2: SGHTA, FQGTGA. The CDR3 consists of 13 residues. V was pared by 5 bases and J by 1 base, with 6 bases between. Full variable domain (remainder filled in from reference TRBV7-3 and TRBJ1-5): GAGVSQTPSNKVTEKGKYVELRCDPISGHTALYWYRQSLGQGPEFLIYFQGTGAADDSGLPNDRFFAVRPEGSVSTLKIQRTERGDSAVYLCASSRGSNQPQHFGDGTRLSIL.

V is TRBV5-1 and J is TRBJ2-2; D ambiguous. Germline lookup yields CDR1 SGHRS and CDR2 YFSETQ. This CDR3 comprises 14 residues. Trimming shortened V by 0 bases and J by 3 bases, and 6 bases separated the two germline ends. The CDR3: CASSLDSYTGELFF. The CDR3 DNA follows: TGCGCCAGCAGCTTGGACTCGTACACCGGGGAGCTGTTTTTT.

This clone showed up just a few times. V usage is TRBV4-1 and J usage is TRBJ1-1; the D gene is possibly TRBD1 (5 bases). The CDR3 extends over 16 amino acids. V dropped 1 base and J dropped 5 bases, with 17 bases sitting between them. Per germline, CDR1 MGHRA and CDR2 YSYEKL. CDR3 nucleotide sequence: TGCGCCAGCAGCCAAGTGCCTTTTCAGGGAAAAACTGAAGCTTTCTTT. Translated: CASSQVPFQGKTEAFF.

There are a few counts of this clone. This chain links TRBV30 with TRBJ1-1, with D unclear. Germline values: CDR1 GTSNPN, CDR2 SVGIG (reference sequence). The CDR3 covers 12 residues. Trimming left V 4 bases short and J 8 bases short, with 14 bases between. The CDR3: CAWTPTRREAFF. The CDR3 DNA is TGTGCCTGGACTCCAACAAGGAGGGAAGCTTTCTTT.

The gene calls are TRBV5-1 and TRBJ1-4, with D possibly TRBD1 on 6 matching bases. CDR1 and CDR2 (germline): SGHRS, YFSETQ. The CDR3 contains 14 residues. V lost 1 base and J 8 bases, leaving 12 bases between the germline ends. The CDR3 DNA follows: TGCGCCAGCAGCTTGACAGGGTCCGAGGAAAAACTGTTTTTT. Protein product: CASSLTGSEEKLFF.

This clone is a singleton in its sample. This chain uses TRBV5-1 with TRBJ2-7; D is ambiguous. The CDR3 runs to 10 residues. Trimming took off 2 bases at V and 5 bases at J, with 2 bases between the two ends. CDR1 and CDR2 from the germline V gene are SGHRS and YFSETQ. The CDR3 region has the DNA TGCGCCAGCAGCTTCCACGAGCAGTACGTC. Protein sequence: CASSFHEQYV.

The V gene is TRBV27, the J gene TRBJ2-3; weak D call: TRBD2 (5 bases). Germline assignment: CDR1 MNHEY and CDR2 SMNVEV (reference sequence). The CDR3 consists of 19 residues. Trimming shortened V by 4 bases and J by 4 bases, and 27 bases separated the two germline ends. The CDR3: CASSSDPERAGRRADTQYF. DNA of the CDR3: TGTGCCAGCAGTTCGGACCCGGAGAGGGCGGGCCGACGGGCAGATACGCAGTATTTT.

This rearrangement joins TRBV7-3 to TRBJ2-3; possibly TRBD1 for D (6 bases). CDR1 is SGHTA and CDR2 is FQGTGA in the germline V gene. The CDR3 consists of 15 residues. V dropped 2 bases and J dropped 2 bases, with 11 bases sitting between them. CDR3 nucleotides: TGTGCCAGCAGCTTACTGCAGGGGACCACAGATACGCAGTATTTT. Protein product: CASSLLQGTTDTQYF.

The rearrangement links TRBV2 to TRBJ1-2, with 11 nucleotides matching TRBD1. Per germline, CDR1 SNHLY and CDR2 FYNNEI. V was pared by 8 bases and J by 8 bases, with 10 bases of the junction left unmatched. CDR3 size: 14 residues. The chain's CDR3 is CASGRDRGGEGYTF. CDR3 in DNA: TGTGCCAGCGGCCGGGACAGGGGGGGAGAAGGCTACACCTTC.

The CDR3 spells CASSPSPPTFYEQYV. As DNA, the CDR3 is TGTGCCAGCTCTCCATCCCCCCCTACTTTCTACGAGCAGTACGTC. The chain couples TRBV18 to TRBJ2-7; D gene ambiguous. V was trimmed by 6 bases and J by 3 bases, leaving 18 bases between them. The CDR3 has 15 residues. In germline, CDR1 is KGHSH, CDR2 LQKENI.

This chain joins TRBV19 and TRBJ2-7; D remains ambiguous. The V end was cut by 1 base, the J end by 3 bases, with 7 bases between. The CDR3 length is 13 residues. Germline V gives CDR1 LNHDA, CDR2 SQIVND (reference sequence). The CDR3 DNA is TGTGCCAGTAGTATAGGACGGAACTACGAGCAGTACGTC. Translated: CASSIGRNYEQYV.

The V and J genes are TRBV5-1 and TRBJ2-5; 9 bases match TRBD2. The CDR3 totals 16 residues. Germline V gene lookup returns CDR1 SGHRS and CDR2 YFSETQ. J was trimmed by 10 bases and V by 0 bases; bases with no gene match: 13. CDR3 in DNA: TGCGCCAGCAGCTTGGGACCCAGCGGGGGGTACGAAAGCCAGTACTTC. It yields the protein CASSLGPSGGYESQYF.

J is TRBJ1-6 and V is TRBV10-3; D uncertain. The ends were cut back, 2 bases at V and 8 bases at J, with 7 bases in the middle. This CDR3 region has 13 residues. The germline V gene has CDR1 ENHRY and CDR2 SYGVKD. This CDR3 reads CAISEADDSPLHF. In nucleotides, the CDR3 is TGTGCCATCAGTGAGGCGGATGATTCACCCCTCCACTTT.

V usage is TRBV5-4 and J usage is TRBJ1-1; no clear D gene. The germline V and J ends were trimmed by 0 bases and 1 base, with 13 bases remaining between them. Germline V CDR1 and CDR2: SGHNT, YYREEE (reference sequence). The CDR3 loop spans 16 amino acids. CDR3 bases: TGTGCCAGCAGCTTGGGTTTCGGTTCTGGGAACACTGAAGCTTTCTTT. Translated, it gives CASSLGFGSGNTEAFF.